The T cell receptor (beta chain) under discussion was sequenced for a study of blood T cell repertoires in COVID-19 (dated by TCRdb to 2020 to 2021). Turning to the overall study: Samples covering the acute and convalescent phases of COVID-19 were provided by collaborators in the United States, Italy and Spain. Where HLA class I and class II types were available, the types were taken from metadata supplied by the sample provider, not from assay-based typing. Subjects who had been exposed to COVID-19, were actively infected with it, or had recovered from it provided the deeply sampled blood TCRbeta repertoires that made up the dataset. A freely available public database, intended as a resource for researchers studying the immune response to SARS-CoV-2, is where the repertoires were released. The material from the prospective study consisted of cDNA or gDNA derived from T cells, B-cell-depleted T cells, or PBMCs. Nearly every sample came with metadata listing a de-identified subject ID, COVID-19 status, age in years and sex. Samples were obtained from the ongoing ImmuneRACE study (first 160 participants) and from some 1,200 subjects provided by 6 global collaborators.

TCRbeta CDR3 regions were amplified from genomic DNA by means of the immunoSEQ Assay, a bias-controlled multiplex PCR. On the study's bioinformatics: The number of nucleated cells in each sample was estimated from the amplification of reference gene primers within the assay. To quantify the absolute abundance of each unique TCRbeta CDR3 rearrangement, sequence reads were collapsed and filtered. For each sample, productive Simpson clonality was calculated as the square root of Simpson's diversity index over productive rearrangements. TCRdb re-hosts the immuneACCESS table, in-frame sequences only. Its copies lack some clones; in the studies checked, an unresolved V gene accounts for under half of them, and the cause for the rest is not known. That table is the source of V, J and clone size, and D and trimming were worked out from the DNA. This sample is represented by 200,000 to 250,000 clones; around four fifths of them were singletons. Of the sample, 3.6% falls within the top ten clones.

The CDR3, cysteine through phenylalanine, is 15 amino acids long. Left in the record is the CDR3 DNA by itself, 45 bases read in frame from the first base. A distance of 10 bases separates the germline ends of V and J, which lose 1 base and 3 bases respectively. CDR1 and CDR2 were assigned from the germline V gene as SGHAT and FQNNGV. General findings and caveats noted by the study authors: Clinical and demographic metadata were provided uncurated, with the amount varying by source and participant.

Participants in the prospective study were enrolled through a virtual design, were aged about 18 to 90 years, and lived in roughly 25 United States geographic areas. Cohort assignment in the prospective study relied on participant-reported clinical history from a screening survey and a study questionnaire. Exposed participants had been in contact with someone with a PCR-confirmed or clinician-diagnosed COVID-19 case within 2 weeks of study entry. Mobile phlebotomists in the prospective study collected whole blood, serum and a nasopharyngeal or oropharyngeal swab from every participant. Over an approximately 2-month period, participants in the prospective study had the option of providing additional blood draws and questionnaires. Before DNA extraction, blood samples from the prospective study were shipped at room temperature or frozen. Details on this clone: Its antigen target is currently unknown. No much larger clone is present one base from it, and per-base qualities are unavailable.

Source material: PBMCs or T cells enriched from blood (not recorded which). The sequence was obtained from a woman aged 40 to 55 who had been exposed to COVID-19. The rearranged chain carries TRBV11-2 and TRBJ1-3; matching of 5 bases hints at TRBD1 as the D gene. The DNA sequence is given as TGTGCCAGCAGCTTAGCCTCAGGGTTTGGAAACACCATATATTTT. Its amino acids are CASSLASGFGNTIYF.